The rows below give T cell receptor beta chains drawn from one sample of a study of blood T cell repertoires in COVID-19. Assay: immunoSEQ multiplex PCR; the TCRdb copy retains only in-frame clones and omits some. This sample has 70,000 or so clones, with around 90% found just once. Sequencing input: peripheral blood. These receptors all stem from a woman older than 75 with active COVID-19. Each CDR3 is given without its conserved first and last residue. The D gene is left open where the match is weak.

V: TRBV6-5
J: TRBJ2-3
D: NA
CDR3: ASSYSFSGRTDTQY

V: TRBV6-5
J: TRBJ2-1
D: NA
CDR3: ASSNHRGDIKMRF

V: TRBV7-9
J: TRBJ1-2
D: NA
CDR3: ASSGENYGYT

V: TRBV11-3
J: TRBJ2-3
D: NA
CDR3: ASSAGFEGTDTQY

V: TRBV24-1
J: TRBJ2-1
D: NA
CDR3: ATSDRGLPRNEQF

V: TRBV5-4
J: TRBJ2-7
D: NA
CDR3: ASSLPGGYEQY

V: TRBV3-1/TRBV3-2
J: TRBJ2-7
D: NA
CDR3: ASSQAGSSYEQY

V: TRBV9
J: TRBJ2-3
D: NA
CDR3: ASSPPRGRSFTDTQY

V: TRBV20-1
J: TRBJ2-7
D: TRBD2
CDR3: SASLRLAGSYEQY

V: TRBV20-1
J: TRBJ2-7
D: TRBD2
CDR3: SASSGSRYEQY

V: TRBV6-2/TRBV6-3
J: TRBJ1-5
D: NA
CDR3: ASSYSGSGVGQPQH

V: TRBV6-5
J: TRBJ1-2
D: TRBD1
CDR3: ASSPLDRGTGYT

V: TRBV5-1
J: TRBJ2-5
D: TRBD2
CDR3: ASSSGSTSGEETQY

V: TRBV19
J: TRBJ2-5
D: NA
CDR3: ASTDRFQGLSETQY

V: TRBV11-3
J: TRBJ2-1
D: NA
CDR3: ASSPSSNGNEQF

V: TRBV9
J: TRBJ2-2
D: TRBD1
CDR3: ASRGQILTGELF

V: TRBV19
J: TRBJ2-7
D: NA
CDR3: ASSTQKSGVPYEQY

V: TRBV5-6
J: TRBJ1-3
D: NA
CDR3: ASSPTDSGNTIY

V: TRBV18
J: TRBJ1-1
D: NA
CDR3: ASSPRTEAF

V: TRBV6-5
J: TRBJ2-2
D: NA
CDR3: ASSTYGELF

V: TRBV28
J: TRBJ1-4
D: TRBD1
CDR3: ASSSGQGNGKLF

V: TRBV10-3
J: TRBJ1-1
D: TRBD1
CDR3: AIGAGGNTEAF

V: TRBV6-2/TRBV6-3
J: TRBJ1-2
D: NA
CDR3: ASSYAEVPGYGYT

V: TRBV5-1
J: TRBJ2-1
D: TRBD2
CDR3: ASKTSGRAYEQF

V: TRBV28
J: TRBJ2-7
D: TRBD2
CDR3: ASRAGLAGRSGPLEQY

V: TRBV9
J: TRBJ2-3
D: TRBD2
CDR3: ASSQREGTDTQY

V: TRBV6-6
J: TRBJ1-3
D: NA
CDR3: ASSRGLTGNTIY

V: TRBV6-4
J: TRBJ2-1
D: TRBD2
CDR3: ASSPTSGRLYEQF

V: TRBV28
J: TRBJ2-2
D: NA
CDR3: ASTLRLQGWDTGELF

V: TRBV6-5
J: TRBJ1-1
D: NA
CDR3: ASSYTKTWRGTEAF

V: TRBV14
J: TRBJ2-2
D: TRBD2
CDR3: ASSRYSGARPGELF

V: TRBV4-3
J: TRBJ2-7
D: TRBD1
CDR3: ASSQGQGKVYEQY

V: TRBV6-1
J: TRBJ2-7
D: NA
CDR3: ASSEAIGGREGPFQY

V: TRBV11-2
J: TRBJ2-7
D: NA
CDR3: ASSLNRVEQY

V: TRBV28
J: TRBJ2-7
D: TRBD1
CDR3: ASSREGASYEQY

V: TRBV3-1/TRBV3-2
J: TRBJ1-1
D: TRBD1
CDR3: ASSALQGARTEAF

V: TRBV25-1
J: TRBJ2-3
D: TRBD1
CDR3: ASSLTGADTQY

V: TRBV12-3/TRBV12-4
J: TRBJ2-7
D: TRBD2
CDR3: ASSFLREGLH